The clone carrying this T cell receptor beta chain appeared many times. Antigen specificity is unknown. The data originate from a study of T cells in Graves' hyperthyroidism and ophthalmopathy. Overall study: Staff took peripheral blood when the initial diagnosis was made, before any treatment began. Findings and limits, study-wide: The model predicted ophthalmopathy a median around seven months before onset.

Researchers took RNA transcripts and amplified the TCR beta CDR3 regions from them. First-round RT-PCR targeting the TCR CDR3 was performed with the HTBI primer set. TCRdb reprocessed the multiplex PCR reads via MiXCR and lists one record per CDR3 protein. The table includes some 490,000 distinct CDR3 sequences, roughly a sixth detected once. The CDR3 loop spans 14 amino acids. After removal of 5 bases from V and 2 bases from J, the junction contained 4 bases not matched to a gene. The germline V gene has CDR1 SGHTA and CDR2 FQGNSA. The specimen was blood. The J gene is TRBJ2-3, the V gene TRBV7-2; the match to TRBD2 covers 7 bases. The receptor's source is a young woman with Graves' ophthalmopathy. The CDR3 sequence is CASSARGTTDTQYF. Written as DNA, the CDR3 is TGTGCCAGCAGCGCGCGGGGGACCACAGATACGCAGTATTTT.